This TCR beta chain was found in a study of shared clonotypes between healthy human individuals. Study as a whole: A couple of female and a few male donors aged 18 to 49 were enrolled. Regarding the study as a whole: It was anticipated that sequencing depth would influence how many clonotypes donors shared.

Notes on this clone: Its antigen is unidentified.

In the sorted-subset replicate PCRs, approximately 200 ng DNA, 25,000 to 35,000 T cell genomes, was used. Generated by immunoSEQ multiplex PCR, the TCRdb table keeps only in-frame clones and is missing some. The table includes 900,000 to 1,200,000 clones, approximately 80% detected once. Sample: memory CD4+ T cells from PBMCs. Subset denoted: CD45RA-negative fraction. The sequence was collected from a man aged 18 to 29 in good health. Some clones in this sample may be carry-over from other donors' samples.

Here the CDR3 DNA reads TGTGCCAGCTCACGGGACAGGGAAGATGAACTGTTTTTT. Translating gives CASSRDREDELFF. This sequence joins TRBV18 and TRBJ1-4; the match to TRBD1 covers 9 bases. The CDR3 runs 13 residues. The V segment lost 4 bases and the J segment 12 bases; nucleotides outside the gene matches: 6. CDR1 KGHSH and CDR2 LQKENI come from the germline V gene.